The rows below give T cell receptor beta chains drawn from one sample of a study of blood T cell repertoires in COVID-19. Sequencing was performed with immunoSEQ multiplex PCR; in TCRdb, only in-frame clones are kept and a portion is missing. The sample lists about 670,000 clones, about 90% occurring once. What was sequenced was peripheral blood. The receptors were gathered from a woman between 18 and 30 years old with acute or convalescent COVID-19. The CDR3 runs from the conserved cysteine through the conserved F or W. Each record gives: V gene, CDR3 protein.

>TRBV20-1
CSVTDDRVSQPQHF
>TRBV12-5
CASGLVGGQKYQPQHF
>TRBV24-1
CATSPGSREIYGYTF
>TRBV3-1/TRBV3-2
CASSRETGVNYGYTF
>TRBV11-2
CASSFNPTGQSPLHF
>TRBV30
CARARTGGQPQHF
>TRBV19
CASCIGWAGQGFSNQPQHF
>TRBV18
CASSPLPARTTNEKLFF
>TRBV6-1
CASSEALGTGQFF
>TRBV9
CASSVEADRGGWSSNQPQHF
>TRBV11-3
CASRPTTGPYTEAFF
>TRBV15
CATSRVPRGVGVQFTNGYTF
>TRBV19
CASSRRGRTGELFF
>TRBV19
CASSIDDRGAKTEAFF
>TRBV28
CASSIRTGAYNSNQPQHF
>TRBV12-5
CASGLVLGSRGYEQYF
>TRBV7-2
CASSPRLDLPEAFF
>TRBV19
CASSIAQGTGFPYEQYF
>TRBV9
CASSPRQGSGNTIYF
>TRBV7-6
CASTQTQGSHGELFF
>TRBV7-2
CASSSHPGGIQYF
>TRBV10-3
CATRQGPSDTEAFF
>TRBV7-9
CASSTAIGLASTDTQYF
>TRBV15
CATSSGHSYGYTF
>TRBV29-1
CSALGGGGKLFF
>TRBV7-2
CASSLVQAGLVEQFF
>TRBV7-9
CASSSLDEQYF
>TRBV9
CASSPPGQPVEQYF
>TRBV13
CASSLSGGPNTGELFF
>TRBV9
CASSVGREGAGYGYTF
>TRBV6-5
CASSSRTGGNSPLHF
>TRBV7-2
CASSSGTALEAFF
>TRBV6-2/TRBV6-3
CASSILQGAGGYTF
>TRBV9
CASSVVSEDEQFF
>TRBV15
CATSRATGYNEKLFF
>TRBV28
CASSWGGADISPLHF
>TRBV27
CASSKPWDRVAGELFF
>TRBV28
CASSDQRGRLADTQYF
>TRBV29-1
CSAEVGGTEAFF
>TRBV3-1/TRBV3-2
CASSQRKGLAGEGQYF
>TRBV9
CASSTGTSRGGTEAFF
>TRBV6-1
CASSEQGRGVEQFF
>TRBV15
CATSTRDSYGYTF
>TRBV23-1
CASSPPARGVGEKLFF
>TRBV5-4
CASSRGRQTYGYTF
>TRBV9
CASSALGTGKRHTF
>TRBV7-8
CASYPRGGGLTLRTEAFF
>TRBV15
CATSRRLGWPVRETQYF
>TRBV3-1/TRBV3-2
CASSQVGAAYEQYF
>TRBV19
CASSGGISYEQYF
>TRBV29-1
CSVVIYEQFF
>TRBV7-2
CASSLDRAVKAFF
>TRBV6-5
CASSYATGNNQPQHF
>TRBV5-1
CASSQPTDLLGHTEAFF